This T cell receptor beta chain was identified during a study of blood T cells in healthy people across ages. The authors ran a second PCR of roughly 6 to 12 cycles using a sample-barcoded 5' primer and a J-beta primer mix. Each single sample gave us at least 2.5 million CDR3-containing paired-end reads. TCRdb used MiXCR to reprocess the 5' RACE reads, holding one entry per CDR3 protein. The sample includes approximately 800,000 distinct CDR3 sequences, about 36% of them seen just once. Germline V gene sequence: CDR1 SGDLS, CDR2 YYNGEE. The CDR3 loop spans 17 amino acids. V was shortened by 4 bases and J by 2 bases, with 20 bases between the two germline ends.

The clonotype was recovered from a man aged 18 to 35 in good health. Sequenced: blood. V usage is TRBV9 and J usage is TRBJ2-3; D unclear. The CDR3: CASSQGPSKTVTDTQYF. The CDR3 bases are TGTGCCAGCAGCCAAGGGCCATCTAAGACCGTCACAGATACGCAGTATTTT.